The clone carrying this T cell receptor (beta chain) was recorded many times. The length of the CDR3 is 18 residues. The germline V and J ends were trimmed by 0 bases and 2 bases, with 17 bases remaining between them. The germline CDR1 and CDR2 sequences are ENHRY and SYGVKD. The study profiled TCR beta VDJ and CDR3 using genomic DNA as template. TCRdb reprocessed the reads via MiXCR and lists one record per CDR3 protein. The table records roughly 190,000 distinct CDR3 sequences, 48% of them present only once. This entry comes from a study of CD8+CD57+ T cells in acquired aplastic anemia. Individuals selected for sequencing had exhibited CD8+CD57+ cell expansion on flow cytometry.

Sequenced: sorted CD4+, CD8+, or CD8+CD57+ T cells (not recorded which) from PBMCs. This TCR was recovered from a human donor with aplastic anemia. J is TRBJ2-1 and V is TRBV10-3, with D perhaps TRBD2 (5 bases). CDR3 bases: TGTGCCATCAGTGAGTCGACATTAGTAGCGAATACCTACAATGAGCAGTTCTTC. Translated: CAISESTLVANTYNEQFF.